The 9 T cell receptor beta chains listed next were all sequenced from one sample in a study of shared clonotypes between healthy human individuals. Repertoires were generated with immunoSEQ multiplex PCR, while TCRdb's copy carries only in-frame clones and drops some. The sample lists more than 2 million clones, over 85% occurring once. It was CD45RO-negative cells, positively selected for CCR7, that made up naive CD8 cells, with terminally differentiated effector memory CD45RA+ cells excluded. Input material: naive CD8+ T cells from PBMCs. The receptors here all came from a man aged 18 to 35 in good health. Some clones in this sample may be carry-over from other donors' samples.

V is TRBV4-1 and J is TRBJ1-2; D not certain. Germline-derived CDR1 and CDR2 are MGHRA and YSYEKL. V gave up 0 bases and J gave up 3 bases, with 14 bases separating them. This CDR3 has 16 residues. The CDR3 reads CASSQDRGVGDYGYTF. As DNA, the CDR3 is TGCGCCAGCAGCCAAGACCGCGGGGTAGGTGACTATGGCTACACCTTC.

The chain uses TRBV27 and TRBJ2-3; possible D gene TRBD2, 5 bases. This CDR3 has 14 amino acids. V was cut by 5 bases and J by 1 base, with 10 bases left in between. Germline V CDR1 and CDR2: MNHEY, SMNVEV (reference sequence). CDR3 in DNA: TGTGCCAGCAGTGTCACCGGGGGCACAGATACGCAGTATTTT. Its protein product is CASSVTGGTDTQYF.

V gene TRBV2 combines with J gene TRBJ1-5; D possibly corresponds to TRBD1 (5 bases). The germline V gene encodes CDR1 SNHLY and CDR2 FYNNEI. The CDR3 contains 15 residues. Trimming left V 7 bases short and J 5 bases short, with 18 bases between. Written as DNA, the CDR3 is TGTGCCAGCATCGAGGGAGGGGCCCGTCATCAGCCCCAGCATTTT. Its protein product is CASIEGGARHQPQHF.

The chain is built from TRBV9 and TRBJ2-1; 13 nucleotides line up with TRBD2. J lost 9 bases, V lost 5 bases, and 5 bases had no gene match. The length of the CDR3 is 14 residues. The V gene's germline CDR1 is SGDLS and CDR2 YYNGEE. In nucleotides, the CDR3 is TGTGCCAGCAGGGGGACTAGCGGGACTGGTGAGCAGTTCTTC. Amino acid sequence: CASRGTSGTGEQFF.

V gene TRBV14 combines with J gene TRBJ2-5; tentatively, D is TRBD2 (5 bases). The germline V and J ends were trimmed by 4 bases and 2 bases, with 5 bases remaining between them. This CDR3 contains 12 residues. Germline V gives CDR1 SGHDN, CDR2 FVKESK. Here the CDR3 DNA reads TGTGCCAGCAGCCCGGGACAAGAGACCCAGTACTTC. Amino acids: CASSPGQETQYF.

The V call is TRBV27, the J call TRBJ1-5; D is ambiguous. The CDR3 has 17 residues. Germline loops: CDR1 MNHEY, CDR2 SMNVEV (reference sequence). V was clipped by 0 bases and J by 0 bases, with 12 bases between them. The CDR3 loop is CASSLSMAGYSNQPQHF. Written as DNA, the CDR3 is TGTGCCAGCAGTTTATCGATGGCAGGTTATAGCAATCAGCCCCAGCATTTT.

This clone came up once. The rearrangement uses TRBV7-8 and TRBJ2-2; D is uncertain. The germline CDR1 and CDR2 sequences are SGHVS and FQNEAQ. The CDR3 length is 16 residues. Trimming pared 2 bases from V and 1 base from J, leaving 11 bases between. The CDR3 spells CASSLNSRMNTGELFF. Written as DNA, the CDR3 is TGTGCCAGCAGCTTAAACAGCAGAATGAACACCGGGGAGCTGTTTTTT.

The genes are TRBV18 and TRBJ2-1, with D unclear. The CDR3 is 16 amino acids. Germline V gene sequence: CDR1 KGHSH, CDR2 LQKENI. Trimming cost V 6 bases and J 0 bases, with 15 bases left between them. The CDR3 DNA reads TGTGCCAGCTCCCCCCGAGACGGCTTCTCCTACAATGAGCAGTTCTTC. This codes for CASSPRDGFSYNEQFF.

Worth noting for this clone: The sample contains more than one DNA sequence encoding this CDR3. The chain's CDR3 is CASSYDAGPYEQYF. The CDR3, as DNA: TGTGCCAGCAGTTACGATGCGGGGCCATACGAGCAGTACTTC. This chain joins TRBV6-5 and TRBJ2-7; D may be TRBD2 (6 bases). From germline, CDR1 is MNHEY and CDR2 SVGAGI. The CDR3 runs to 14 residues. V lost 2 bases to trimming and J lost 4 bases, with 12 bases between them.